What follows are 14 T cell receptor beta chains derived from one specimen sequenced in a study of monozygotic twins with inflammatory bowel disease. TCRdb re-called the 5' RACE reads and catalogs CDR3 proteins one per entry, DNA excluded. This sample's table has a few hundred thousand distinct CDR3 sequences. The sequencing input was blood. The receptors were sampled from a human donor with ulcerative colitis or Crohn's disease, or a healthy co-twin of an affected twin (not recorded which).

The genes are TRBV29-1 and TRBJ2-5; checking the TCRdb D call of TRBD2 is not possible without DNA. CDR1 and CDR2 from the germline V gene are SQVTM and ANQGSEA. The CDR3 contains 14 residues. CDR3 region: CSGMASGGVGTQYF.

The CDR3 reads CASSKGGGQETQYF. The J gene is TRBJ2-5, the V gene TRBV7-6; TCRdb's D gene call, TRBD2, goes unchecked for lack of DNA. Germline assignment: CDR1 SGHVS and CDR2 FNYEAQ. This CDR3 comprises 14 residues. Combining the CDR3 with reference TRBV7-6 and TRBJ2-5 gives the whole variable domain GAGVSQSPRYKVTKRGQDVALRCDPISGHVSLYWYRQALGQGPEFLTYFNYEAQQDKSGLPNDRFSAERPEGSISTLTIQRTEQRDSAMYRCASSKGGGQETQYFGPGTRLLVL.

The CDR3 loop reads CASSSGRKDTEAFF. This rearrangement joins TRBV5-1 to TRBJ1-1. CDR1 is SGHRS and CDR2 is YFSETQ in the germline V gene. This CDR3 is built from 14 residues.

The V gene is TRBV21-1, the J gene TRBJ1-3; TCRdb's D gene call, TRBD1, goes unchecked for lack of DNA. TRBV21-1 is reported as a pseudogene. This CDR3 spans 15 amino acids. The CDR3 is CASSYDGGTGNTIYF.

J is TRBJ1-5 and V is TRBV29-1. Germline loops: CDR1 SQVTM, CDR2 ANQGSEA. The CDR3 runs to 12 residues. The CDR3 sequence is CSVEVQNQPQHF.

J is TRBJ1-1 and V is TRBV10-3; there is no DNA to check the TCRdb D call of TRBD1. Germline lookup yields CDR1 ENHRY and CDR2 SYGVKD. The CDR3 has 13 residues. The CDR3: CATARGEHTEVFF.

This rearrangement joins TRBV11-2 to TRBJ1-4; TCRdb indicates TRBD1, and absent DNA this call remains unverified. The germline V gene has CDR1 SGHAT and CDR2 FQNNGV. This CDR3 spans 14 amino acids. CDR3 loop: CASSFKGSNEKLFF.

The chain links TRBV15 to TRBJ1-5. Germline assignment: CDR1 LNHNV and CDR2 YYDKDF (reference sequence). The CDR3 has 14 residues. The chain's CDR3 is CATSMIGFNQPQHF.

The gene calls are TRBV6-5 and TRBJ1-2; the D gene TCRdb calls, TRBD1, cannot be checked with no DNA. The CDR3 covers 17 residues. Germline lookup yields CDR1 MNHEY and CDR2 SVGAGI. CDR3 in amino acids: CASSYRDRVVVDYGYTF.

The rearrangement links TRBV4-1 to TRBJ1-1. The CDR3 totals 14 residues. Germline V gene lookup returns CDR1 MGHRA and CDR2 YSYEKL. CDR3 residues: CASSQGYGNTEAFF.

The chain links TRBV19 to TRBJ2-5. Germline CDR1 and CDR2: LNHDA and SQIVND (reference sequence). The length of the CDR3 is 12 residues. The CDR3 reads CASSIGDGTQYF. The entire variable domain, with the rest obtained from reference TRBV19 and TRBJ2-5, is as follows: DGGITQSPKYLFRKEGQNVTLSCEQNLNHDAMYWYRQDPGQGLRLIYYSQIVNDFQKGDIAEGYSVSREKKESFPLTVTSAQKNPTAFYLCASSIGDGTQYFGPGTRLLVL.

The rearrangement uses TRBV20-1 and TRBJ1-1; TCRdb lists TRBD1, though no DNA is available to test this call. The CDR3 totals 16 residues. Germline V CDR1 and CDR2: DFQATT, SNEGSKA (reference sequence). The chain's CDR3 is CSVLGGTRALGAEAFF.

This rearrangement joins TRBV11-1 to TRBJ1-1; the TCRdb D gene call, TRBD1, has no DNA to confirm it. The CDR3 is made up of 15 amino acids. Germline V gives CDR1 SGHAT, CDR2 FQDESV (reference sequence). CDR3 protein: CASSFWTGLNTEAFF.

J is TRBJ1-5 and V is TRBV12-3 or TRBV12-4; TCRdb proposes TRBD1, but this gene call is untestable without DNA. CDR3 length: 14 amino acids. The CDR3 protein is CASSAQGMGQPQHF.